This T cell receptor (beta chain) is from a study of blood T cells in healthy people across ages. For the second PCR, which ran for about 6 to 11 cycles, a sample-barcoded 5' primer and a J-beta primer mix were used. TCRdb reprocessed the 5' RACE reads with MiXCR, giving one entry per CDR3 protein. The data show over a million distinct CDR3 sequences, with 42% seen just once and approximately 4.1% held by the top ten. This CDR3 region has 15 residues. Trimming pared 3 bases from V and 13 bases from J, leaving 22 bases between. CDR1 and CDR2 (germline): WNHNN, SYGVQD (reference sequence). Every sample had a minimum of 6 million PBMCs isolated.

Input material: blood. The chain carries TRBV10-1 and TRBJ2-1, with D perhaps matching TRBD1 (6 bases). The source is a woman aged 18-35 years in good health. The CDR3 nucleotides are TGCGCCAGCAGTGATGGGGGCACAGGGAAAGAGACCCAGTTCTTC. Amino acids: CASSDGGTGKETQFF.